The sequence of this T cell receptor (beta chain) was determined in a study of blood T cell repertoires in COVID-19. Looking at the study overall: Italy, Spain and the United States were the sources of the convalescent and acute COVID-19 samples. Sample material is recorded as cDNA or gDNA derived from T cells, B-cell-depleted T cells, or PBMCs.

Authors' processing steps: Quantification of nucleated cells was approximated via reference gene primer amplification. Libraries were prepared by immunoSEQ multiplex PCR; TCRdb keeps only in-frame clonotypes and omits some of them. V, J and clone size are those of that table, while D and trimming were read from the DNA. There are around 43,000 clones in the sample; about 88% occur only once, and around 20% lies in the top ten. From germline, CDR1 is SGDLS and CDR2 YYNGEE. This CDR3 contains 14 residues. Germline trimming cut 4 bases from V and 7 bases from J; bases unmatched to any gene: 9. The rearrangement links TRBV9 to TRBJ2-7; 9 positions match TRBD1. The sample taken for sequencing was peripheral blood. This sequence was found in a man aged 50 or older in a cohort sampled during active COVID-19. CDR3 nucleotide sequence: TGTGCCAGCAGCCTTCGGACAGGGGATAGGGAGCAGTACTTC. Protein: CASSLRTGDREQYF.